The rows below give T cell receptor beta chains drawn from one sample of a study of T cell repertoires in cytomegalovirus infection. No antigen has been identified for these receptors. MiXCR, applied by TCRdb to the reads, yields one record per CDR3 protein. The sample gives roughly 19,000 distinct CDR3 sequences, around 43% of which show up once; about 94% is in the top ten. The specimen comprised CD8+ T cells from cultured PBMCs, sampled from culture after CMV antigen stimulation. The receptors were sampled from a human donor in good health (CMV status not recorded). Some clones in this sample may be carry-over from other donors' samples. Both conserved end residues are part of each CDR3. D genes are given only for firm matches.

v_gene: TRBV7-2; len: 16; d_gene: .; CDR3aa: CASSLAESSYNSPLHF
v_gene: TRBV27; len: 13; d_gene: .; CDR3aa: CASKLGPLHEAFF
v_gene: TRBV5-5; len: 14; d_gene: .; CDR3aa: CASSPGRDHSPLHF
v_gene: TRBV24-1; len: 16; d_gene: .; CDR3aa: CATSDARMVDTGELFF
v_gene: TRBV29-1; len: 15; d_gene: TRBD1; CDR3aa: CSAEEDRGVEETQYF
v_gene: TRBV7-6; len: 11; d_gene: .; CDR3aa: CASRYTGAQYF
v_gene: TRBV27; len: 13; d_gene: .; CDR3aa: CASSFGGNQPQHF
v_gene: TRBV5-1; len: 20; d_gene: TRBD2; CDR3aa: CASSRTSLLAGVLLSYEQYF
v_gene: TRBV7-9; len: 15; d_gene: TRBD2; CDR3aa: CASSLTQREMLEQFF
v_gene: TRBV6-2/TRBV6-3; len: 14; d_gene: TRBD2; CDR3aa: CATGLAGDHNEQFF
v_gene: TRBV7-8; len: 18; d_gene: TRBD2; CDR3aa: CASSLARASGGNSYEQYF
v_gene: TRBV6-2/TRBV6-3; len: 15; d_gene: .; CDR3aa: CASSYSGLARYEQYF
v_gene: TRBV7-8; len: 16; d_gene: TRBD2; CDR3aa: CASSLNTGTSHETQYF
v_gene: TRBV4-3; len: 15; d_gene: .; CDR3aa: CASSQVRGATYEQYF
v_gene: TRBV4-1; len: 13; d_gene: .; CDR3aa: CASSQGRWTEAFF
v_gene: TRBV7-1; len: 13; d_gene: .; CDR3aa: CASITSGTDTQYF
v_gene: TRBV6-1; len: 13; d_gene: .; CDR3aa: CASSQGITYEQYF
v_gene: TRBV6-1; len: 13; d_gene: .; CDR3aa: CASSPSAQETQYF
v_gene: TRBV6-6; len: 13; d_gene: .; CDR3aa: CASGFQEYNEQFF
v_gene: TRBV27; len: 13; d_gene: .; CDR3aa: CASSLMGRQPQHF
v_gene: TRBV30; len: 14; d_gene: .; CDR3aa: CAWRRRMFPYEQYF
v_gene: TRBV20-1; len: 9; d_gene: .; CDR3aa: CSSGQPQHF
v_gene: TRBV7-3; len: 16; d_gene: .; CDR3aa: CASSLGPTLTVGELFF
v_gene: TRBV4-3; len: 15; d_gene: .; CDR3aa: CASSQEPVPGNEQFF
v_gene: TRBV2; len: 14; d_gene: .; CDR3aa: CASSGQVSNYGYTF
v_gene: TRBV4-3; len: 16; d_gene: TRBD1; CDR3aa: CASSQDADRGYGELFF
v_gene: TRBV12-3/TRBV12-4; len: 13; d_gene: .; CDR3aa: CASSRSWSDGYTF
v_gene: TRBV7-2; len: 12; d_gene: .; CDR3aa: CASSPGFNEQFF
v_gene: TRBV6-2/TRBV6-3; len: 14; d_gene: TRBD1; CDR3aa: CASSWTGDGETQYF
v_gene: TRBV4-1; len: 14; d_gene: .; CDR3aa: CASSLGEFEDTQYF
v_gene: TRBV7-8; len: 15; d_gene: TRBD1; CDR3aa: CASSPGQGDTGELFF
v_gene: TRBV7-2; len: 14; d_gene: .; CDR3aa: CASSLLQGTGELFF
v_gene: TRBV7-8; len: 15; d_gene: TRBD1; CDR3aa: CASTRQGQGGHEQFF
v_gene: TRBV5-5; len: 19; d_gene: .; CDR3aa: CASSLYIGEASYSNQPQHF
v_gene: TRBV27; len: 16; d_gene: TRBD1; CDR3aa: CASSLTGGQASYGYTF
v_gene: TRBV14; len: 15; d_gene: .; CDR3aa: CASSQVQGIQETQYF
v_gene: TRBV28; len: 16; d_gene: .; CDR3aa: CASSFRGRGTYNEQFF
v_gene: TRBV7-9; len: 13; d_gene: TRBD1; CDR3aa: CASSLSTGVEQYF
v_gene: TRBV7-3; len: 13; d_gene: .; CDR3aa: CASSFGGNDIQYF
v_gene: TRBV2; len: 16; d_gene: TRBD1; CDR3aa: CARTRDRVSGANVLTF
v_gene: TRBV20-1; len: 17; d_gene: TRBD2; CDR3aa: CSATRERAGVGFGEQFF
v_gene: TRBV7-9; len: 13; d_gene: .; CDR3aa: CASSLGTLGEQYF
v_gene: TRBV15; len: 16; d_gene: .; CDR3aa: CATSRGSGDRSYEQYF